A selection of T cell receptor beta chains follows, all from one sample in a study of T cells in Graves' hyperthyroidism and ophthalmopathy. TCRdb re-analysed the multiplex PCR reads in MiXCR, keeping a single row per CDR3 protein. The sample lists roughly 500,000 distinct CDR3 sequences, just over 45% occurring once. The sample was peripheral blood or thyroid tissue (not recorded which). These receptors were taken from an adult woman with Graves' disease, either hyperthyroidism or ophthalmopathy (not recorded which). CDR3s include the opening cysteine and the closing phenylalanine or tryptophan. Each record gives: D gene, clone size, J gene, V gene, CDR3 DNA, CDR3 protein. D genes are given only for firm matches. The listing skips clone size in some rows; elsewhere it reads once, few, many or a size class.

>TRBD1|once|TRBJ2-7|TRBV25-1
TGTGCCAGCAGTGATGGACAGGGAGCCTACGAGCAGTACTTC
CASSDGQGAYEQYF
>NA|NA|TRBJ2-5|TRBV10-3
TGTGCCATCAGTGAGGGGGCGGGAGAGACCCAGTACTTC
CAISEGAGETQYF
>NA|NA|TRBJ1-1|TRBV20-1
TGCAGTGCTCGGTTCCCTTCGGGGGCCACTGAAGCTTTCTTT
CSARFPSGATEAFF
>NA|few|TRBJ2-2|TRBV24-1
TGTGCCACCAGTGGCCTCGCAAGCACCGGGGAGCTGTTTTTT
CATSGLASTGELFF
>NA|NA|TRBJ2-5|TRBV7-7
TGTGCTAGCAGCAGCTTCACACCGCAAGAGACCCAGTACTTC
CASSSFTPQETQYF
>NA|NA|TRBJ1-5|TRBV9
TGTGCCAGCAGCCCCGACAGCCCAAATCAGCCCCAGCATTTT
CASSPDSPNQPQHF
>NA|NA|TRBJ1-5|TRBV29-1
TGCAGCTTGGCCCCAAATCAGCCCCAGCATTTT
CSLAPNQPQHF
>TRBD1|NA|TRBJ2-7|TRBV10-3
TGTGCCATCAGTGAGCCCGGGACAGACGATCAGTACTTC
CAISEPGTDDQYF
>NA|many|TRBJ2-7|TRBV5-4
TGTGCCAGCAGTCAAATTGGCTGGGCAAGCTCCTACGAGCAGTACTTC
CASSQIGWASSYEQYF
>TRBD1|many|TRBJ1-5|TRBV6-5
TGTGCCAGCAGTCCAGCCGCAGGGGGAACCAATCAGCCCCAGCATTTT
CASSPAAGGTNQPQHF
>TRBD1|NA|TRBJ1-5|TRBV29-1
TGCAGCGTTAGGACAGGAGGTGGTCAGCCCCAGCATTTT
CSVRTGGGQPQHF
>NA|many|TRBJ1-1|TRBV12-3/TRBV12-4
TGTGCCAGCAGTTCAACGGGGAGAGCTTTCTTT
CASSSTGRAFF
>NA|many|TRBJ2-2|TRBV29-1
TGCAGCGTTGATAACACCGGGGAGCTGTTTTTT
CSVDNTGELFF
>TRBD1|many|TRBJ1-1|TRBV12-3/TRBV12-4
TGTGCCAGCAGTTTCACAGGGGGCGAGTGGGACACTGAAGCTTTCTTT
CASSFTGGEWDTEAFF
>NA|many|TRBJ2-7|TRBV6-5
TGTGCCAGCAGTTACTCGGAGTCCTACGAGCAGTACTTC
CASSYSESYEQYF
>TRBD1|NA|TRBJ1-5|TRBV19
TGTGCCAGTAGTTTCCGGGACAGGGGACAGGAGGAGCCCCAGCATTTT
CASSFRDRGQEEPQHF
>NA|few|TRBJ1-5|TRBV28
TGTGCCAGCAGTCCTACAGGTTTTCTGAATCAGCCCCAGCATTTT
CASSPTGFLNQPQHF
>TRBD1|many|TRBJ1-1|TRBV10-3
TGTGCCATTCGGACAGGCGTGAACACTGAAGCTTTCTTT
CAIRTGVNTEAFF
>NA|NA|TRBJ2-7|TRBV4-2
TGTGCCAGCAGCCACCTTGGGGTTGGAGTGTCCTACGAGCAGTACTTC
CASSHLGVGVSYEQYF
>TRBD1|NA|TRBJ1-4|TRBV19
TGTGCCAGTAGTGTGAACAGGGGGACGGCTAATGGAAAACTGTTTTTT
CASSVNRGTANGKLFF
>TRBD1|NA|TRBJ1-5|TRBV12-3/TRBV12-4
TGTGCCAGCAGTTCGGGGACAGGGTATCAGCCCCAGCATTTT
CASSSGTGYQPQHF
>NA|many|TRBJ1-4|TRBV5-1
TGCGCCAGCAGCTTGGGGACACCTAATGAAAAACTGTTTTTT
CASSLGTPNEKLFF
>TRBD2|NA|TRBJ2-7|TRBV7-2
TGTGCCAGCAGCCCAATAGCGGGAGGCTACTACGAGCAGTACTTC
CASSPIAGGYYEQYF
>NA|NA|TRBJ2-3|TRBV20-1
TGCAGTGCGCCGAAAGGGGCAGGTGATGCAGATACGCAGTATTTT
CSAPKGAGDADTQYF
>NA|NA|TRBJ1-3|TRBV29-1
TGCAGCGTTGTATCTAGCGGGCATGACTCTGGAAACACCATATATTTT
CSVVSSGHDSGNTIYF
>NA|NA|TRBJ1-1|TRBV6-1
TGTGCCATAAAGGAGGACGGGATGAACACTGAAGCTTTCTTT
CAIKEDGMNTEAFF